This T cell receptor beta chain is drawn from a study of T cell responses to AZD1222 COVID-19 vaccine. Findings and limits, study-wide: White British donors predominated, females outnumbered males, and clonal diversity was possibly underestimated. The CD4 TCRs associated with vaccination extended across spike and predominated at 160-218 and 743-854. All repertoire sampling was performed exclusively after the peak T cell response.

Profiled with immunoSEQ multiplex PCR; TCRdb holds only in-frame clones, not every one. Among about 120,000 clones listed, approximately 90% were seen once. V shed 7 bases and J 4 bases; nucleotides not matched to a gene: 12. From germline, CDR1 is MNHEY and CDR2 SVGAGI. The CDR3 has 15 amino acids. As for this clone: Its specificity is unknown.

This TCR came from an adult in good health. The chain combines TRBV6-5 with TRBJ2-7, with 8 positions matching TRBD2. The material sequenced was peripheral blood, taken on day 0 of AZD1222 vaccination. The chain's CDR3 is CASKAGTGGTYEQYF. The DNA for the CDR3 is TGTGCCAGCAAAGCGGGGACGGGGGGGACATACGAGCAGTACTTC.